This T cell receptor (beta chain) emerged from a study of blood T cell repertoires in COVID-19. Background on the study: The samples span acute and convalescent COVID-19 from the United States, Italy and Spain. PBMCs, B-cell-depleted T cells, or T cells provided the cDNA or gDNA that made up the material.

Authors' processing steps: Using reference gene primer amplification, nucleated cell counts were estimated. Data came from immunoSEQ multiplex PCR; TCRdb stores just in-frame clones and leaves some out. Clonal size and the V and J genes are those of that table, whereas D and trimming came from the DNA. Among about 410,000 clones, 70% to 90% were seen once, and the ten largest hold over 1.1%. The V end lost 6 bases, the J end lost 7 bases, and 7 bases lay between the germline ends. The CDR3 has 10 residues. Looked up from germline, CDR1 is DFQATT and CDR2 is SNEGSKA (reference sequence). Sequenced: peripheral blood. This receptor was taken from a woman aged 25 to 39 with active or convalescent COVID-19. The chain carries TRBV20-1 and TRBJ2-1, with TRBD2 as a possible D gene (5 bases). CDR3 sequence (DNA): TGCAGTGCAGAGGGTAATGAGCAGTTCTTC. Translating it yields CSAEGNEQFF.